A single sample gave rise to the 16 T cell receptor beta chains below, sequenced in a study of response to subunit inactivated influenza vaccine. TCRdb re-derived calls from the RT-PCR reads in MiXCR, one entry per CDR3 protein. This sample carries approximately 530,000 distinct CDR3 sequences, 6% to 9% of them seen once, and the ten largest clones take 10% to 15%. Sequenced here: PBMCs from blood, sampled roughly 24 months after vaccination. These receptors came from a man aged 50 to 75 who received an inactivated influenza vaccine.

As for this clonotype: A much bigger clone sits one base away, suggesting this may be a read error. CDR3 DNA sequence: TGTGCCGGCAGTTGGAGGGATGAGCAGTTCTTC. It encodes CAGSWRDEQFF. The V and J genes are TRBV12-3 or TRBV12-4 and TRBJ2-1, with a weak D call TRBD2 (6 bases). The CDR3 extends over 11 amino acids.

The genes are TRBV6-2 or TRBV6-3 and TRBJ1-6; no clear D gene. From germline, CDR1 is MNHEY and CDR2 SVGEGT. V shed 4 bases and J shed 1 base, with 11 bases lying between them. The CDR3 length is 16 residues. For the CDR3, the DNA is TGTGCCAGCAGTTCAGAGGAGGAGTCCTATAATTCACCCCTCCACTTT. Translated, it gives CASSSEEESYNSPLHF.

This clonotype occurred many times. The chain is built from TRBV20-1 and TRBJ2-3, with TRBD2 matching 7 bases. The CDR3 runs to 15 residues. Germline CDR1 DFQATT, CDR2 SNEGSKA (reference sequence). The V and J ends lost 0 bases and 3 bases, in that order; junction bases with no gene match: 6. The CDR3 here is CSARDRVGGTDTQYF. CDR3 sequence (DNA): TGCAGTGCTAGAGATCGGGTGGGAGGGACAGATACGCAGTATTTT.

The chain is built from TRBV12-3 or TRBV12-4 and TRBJ2-4; no clear D gene. The CDR3 has 13 residues. Trimming pared 1 base from V and 15 bases from J, leaving 16 bases between. CDR3 amino acids: CASSLVGPMRRYF. Written as DNA, the CDR3 is TGTGCCAGCAGTTTAGTCGGCCCAATGCGTCGGTACTTC.

This clonotype was seen more than once but under ten times. The chain employs TRBV7-2 and TRBJ2-3; TRBD2 matches at 7 bases. J gave up 6 bases and V 2 bases, and 11 bases lay outside the gene matches. The CDR3 contains 16 residues. Germline CDR1 is SGHTA and CDR2 is FQGNSA. CDR3 bases: TGTGCCAGCAGCTTACTCGGGGCGGGAGATGGGGATACGCAGTATTTT. As protein: CASSLLGAGDGDTQYF.

This clonotype was seen repeatedly, ten times or more. The chain is built from TRBV12-3 or TRBV12-4 and TRBJ2-1; TRBD1 aligns across 8 bases. V shed 1 base, J shed 1 base, and the junction held 0 bases outside the gene matches. The CDR3 length is 15 residues. In nucleotides, the CDR3 is TGTGCCAGCAGTTTAGGGACAGGGTCCTACAATGAGCAGTTCTTC. Residues: CASSLGTGSYNEQFF.

The CDR3 coding sequence is TGTGCCAGCAGCCCCAGCGTTCGGGGAGAGACCCAGTACTTC. Protein product: CASSPSVRGETQYF. This chain joins TRBV7-2 and TRBJ2-5; a possible D gene is TRBD2 (5 bases). Deletions cut 5 bases from V and 4 bases from J, with 14 bases between. CDR1 is SGHTA, CDR2 FQGNSA, per germline. This CDR3 comprises 14 residues.

Only a few counts were recorded for this clonotype. J is TRBJ2-1 and V is TRBV20-1, with D perhaps matching TRBD2 (6 bases). The V gene's germline CDR1 is DFQATT and CDR2 SNEGSKA (reference sequence). This CDR3 contains 13 residues. The V and J ends lost 6 bases and 4 bases respectively, with 13 bases between them. The CDR3 here is CSAPSSDYNEQFF. In DNA form, the CDR3 reads TGCAGTGCCCCCTCTAGCGATTACAATGAGCAGTTCTTC.

V and J are TRBV11-2 and TRBJ1-3; maybe TRBD1 (6 bases). The length of the CDR3 is 13 residues. V was cut by 3 bases and J by 15 bases, with 18 bases left in between. Germline V lookup: CDR1 SGHAT, CDR2 FQNNGV. The CDR3 here is CASSFGDITAQYF. Here the CDR3 DNA reads TGTGCCAGCAGCTTTGGGGACATCACCGCACAATATTTT.

This rearrangement joins TRBV15 to TRBJ1-5; D gene ambiguous. V lost 3 bases and J lost 3, with 6 bases in between. CDR3 length: 13 residues. Germline V CDR1 and CDR2: LNHNV, YYDKDF (reference sequence). DNA of the CDR3: TGTGCCACCAGCAGCACAACCAATCAGCCCCAGCATTTT. Translation: CATSSTTNQPQHF.

This clonotype has more than one count but fewer than ten. The J gene is TRBJ2-1, the V gene TRBV6-2 or TRBV6-3; 7 bases agree with TRBD2. Germline-derived CDR1 and CDR2 are MNHEY and SVGEGT. V lost 5 bases and J lost 9; bases outside the gene matches: 4. The CDR3 covers 12 residues. The CDR3 DNA reads as TGTGCCAGCAGTACCCAGCGGGGTGAGCAGTTCTTC. This encodes CASSTQRGEQFF.

This clonotype was found a few times. The chain carries TRBV7-9 and TRBJ1-2, with 8 bases identical to TRBD1. The V and J ends lost 0 bases and 5 bases, in that order; junction bases with no gene match: 2. The CDR3 sequence is 14 residues long. CDR1 and CDR2 from the germline V gene are SEHNR and FQNEAQ (reference sequence). The CDR3 spells CASSLATGDYGYTF. The CDR3 nucleotides read TGTGCCAGCAGCTTAGCGACAGGGGATTATGGCTACACCTTC.

This clonotype was recorded many times. The chain links TRBV7-9 to TRBJ1-1; D gene uncertain. With 5 bases removed from V and 6 bases from J, the gap between germline ends came to 13 bases. The CDR3 is 13 amino acids. Per the germline V gene, CDR1 is SEHNR and CDR2 is FQNEAQ (reference sequence). The CDR3 protein is CASSPGRVPEAFF. For the CDR3, the DNA is TGTGCCAGCAGCCCCGGACGAGTCCCTGAAGCTTTCTTT.

This clonotype occurred a few times. The rearrangement links TRBV7-2 to TRBJ1-1; D gene ambiguous. The length of the CDR3 is 15 residues. The V gene's germline CDR1 is SGHTA and CDR2 FQGNSA. Deletions cut 2 bases from V and 4 bases from J, with 14 bases between. The CDR3 nucleotides are TGTGCCAGCAGCTTAAGGTATCAGCTCCTCACTGAAGCTTTCTTT. Residues: CASSLRYQLLTEAFF.

This clonotype was picked up a small number of times. The rearrangement links TRBV21-1 to TRBJ2-6; the table's TRBD1 call for D was not verified on the DNA. TRBV21-1 is an annotated pseudogene. The CDR3 is 18 amino acids. The CDR3 nucleotides read TGTGCCAGCAGCCTGGGACAGGGGATAAGCTCTGGGGCCAACGTCCTGACTTTC. Its translation: CASSLGQGISSGANVLTF.

This clonotype has only a few counts. The rearrangement uses TRBV5-5 and TRBJ2-7, with 8 bases aligning to TRBD2. Per the germline V gene, CDR1 is SGHKS and CDR2 is YYEKEE (reference sequence). J lost 0 bases, V lost 5 bases, and 4 bases had no gene match. The CDR3 length is 14 residues. This chain's CDR3 is CASSAGTSSYEQYF. CDR3 nucleotides: TGTGCCAGCAGTGCCGGGACTAGCTCCTACGAGCAGTACTTC.